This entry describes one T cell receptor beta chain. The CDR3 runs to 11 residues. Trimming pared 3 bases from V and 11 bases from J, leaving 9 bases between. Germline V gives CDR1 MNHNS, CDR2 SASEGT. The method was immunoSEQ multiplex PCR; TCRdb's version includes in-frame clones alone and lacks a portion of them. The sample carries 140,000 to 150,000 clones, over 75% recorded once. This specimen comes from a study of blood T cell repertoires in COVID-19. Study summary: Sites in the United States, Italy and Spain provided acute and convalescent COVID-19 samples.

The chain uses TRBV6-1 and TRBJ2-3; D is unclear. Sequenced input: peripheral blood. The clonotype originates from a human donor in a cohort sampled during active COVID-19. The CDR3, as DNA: TGTGCCAGCAGTGATAACAAGCGGCAGTATTTT. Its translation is CASSDNKRQYF.